These 17 T cell receptor beta chains came from one sample sequenced in a study of human T cells and chemical hapten exposure. Documented time point: pre-sensitization, week 0. The treatment was: therapeutic diphenylcyclopropenone sensitization with weekly scalp DPC. TCRdb processed the RACE reads anew with MiXCR; each CDR3 protein has one entry. Among around 380,000 distinct CDR3 sequences listed, over 5% were seen once. The sample consisted of whole blood, taken in connection with sensitization to the hapten diphenylcyclopropenone (DPC). These receptors were collected from a young woman with alopecia areata. Some clones in this sample may be carry-over from other donors' samples.

This clonotype showed up many times. The rearrangement uses TRBV5-4 and TRBJ2-2; 14 bases align to TRBD2. The CDR3 spans 17 residues. Germline CDR1 reads SGHNT; CDR2 reads YYREEE (reference sequence). The J segment lost 4 bases and the V segment lost 4 bases, leaving 6 bases of the junction unmatched. The CDR3 spells CASSLRLAGGSTGELFF. In DNA form, the CDR3 reads TGTGCCAGCAGCCTTCGACTAGCGGGGGGGTCCACCGGGGAGCTGTTTTTT.

This clonotype was detected only a few times. V and J are TRBV29-1 and TRBJ2-3; D not certain. V lost 5 bases and J lost 4, with 4 bases in between. This CDR3 is built from 10 residues. Germline V gene sequence: CDR1 SQVTM, CDR2 ANQGSEA. CDR3 residues: CSVWSDTQYF. The CDR3 DNA is TGCAGCGTTTGGTCAGATACGCAGTATTTT.

This clonotype was counted only a few times. V is TRBV7-2 and J is TRBJ2-7; 9 bases are shared with TRBD1. The V and J ends lost 6 bases and 0 bases, in that order; junction bases with no gene match: 6. Germline loops: CDR1 SGHTA, CDR2 FQGNSA. CDR3 length: 15 residues. CDR3 bases: TGTGCCAGCAGTAGACAGGGGGTTCTCTCCTACGAGCAGTACTTC. It translates to CASSRQGVLSYEQYF.

This clonotype was recorded many times. The chain has TRBV4-2 and TRBJ1-1; 7 bases map to TRBD1. V was pared by 1 base and J by 5 bases, with 10 bases of the junction left unmatched. Germline assignment: CDR1 LGHNA and CDR2 YNFKEQ. There are 16 residues in the CDR3. The CDR3 coding sequence is TGTGCCAGCAGCCAAGTGGAAATGGCAGGGGGAACTGAAGCTTTCTTT. Protein: CASSQVEMAGGTEAFF.

Only a few counts were recorded for this clonotype. This chain links TRBV27 with TRBJ2-5; D might be TRBD2 (6 bases). The V end was cut by 4 bases, the J end by 7 bases, with 19 bases between. CDR3 length: 15 residues. Germline V gene lookup returns CDR1 MNHEY and CDR2 SMNVEV (reference sequence). CDR3 coding DNA: TGTGCCAGCAGTTGGGGACTGGGACCCGTGGGGACCCAGTACTTC. This translates into CASSWGLGPVGTQYF.

In this sample, this clonotype turned up a few times. This chain connects TRBV12-3 or TRBV12-4 to TRBJ2-3; 11 bases line up with TRBD2. This CDR3 has 19 amino acids. Germline trimming cut 0 bases from V and 1 base from J; bases unmatched to any gene: 9. This chain's CDR3 is CASSLAPILAGEGTDTQYF. The CDR3 DNA reads as TGTGCCAGCAGTTTAGCGCCGATACTAGCGGGGGAGGGCACAGATACGCAGTATTTT.

This clonotype was picked up many times. The genes are TRBV6-2 or TRBV6-3 and TRBJ2-6; no firm D call. This CDR3 has 16 amino acids. The V gene's germline CDR1 is MNHEY and CDR2 SVGEGT. V was pared by 4 bases and J by 0 bases, with 10 bases between. The CDR3 DNA sequence: TGTGCCAGCAGTTCAGGCCTCTACTCTGGGGCCAACGTCCTGACTTTC. Translated, it gives CASSSGLYSGANVLTF.

Regarding this clonotype: A much larger clone lies a single base off, so this may be a read error. The chain has TRBV7-2 and TRBJ2-1, with a weak D call TRBD2 (5 bases). Germline V gives CDR1 SGHTA, CDR2 FQGNSA. Trimming left V 5 bases short and J 0 bases short, with 17 bases between. The CDR3 has 17 residues. The CDR3 region has the DNA TGTGCCAGCAGCCCACCCCCTTTGGGGAGCTCCTACAATGAGCAGTTCTTC. As protein: CASSPPPLGSSYNEQFF.

The table lists this clonotype with a few counts. The V gene is TRBV10-3, the J gene TRBJ2-6; TRBD1 matches 12 bases. CDR1 and CDR2 from the germline V gene are ENHRY and SYGVKD. The J segment lost 2 bases and the V segment lost 7 bases, leaving 6 bases of the junction unmatched. The CDR3 consists of 17 residues. This CDR3 is CAITSGQGAPGANVLTF. DNA for the CDR3: TGTGCCATCACCTCGGGACAGGGGGCGCCTGGGGCCAACGTCCTGACTTTC.

J is TRBJ1-3 and V is TRBV12-3 or TRBV12-4, with 7 bases fitting TRBD1. V gave up 6 bases and J gave up 3 bases; unmatched junction bases: 8. The CDR3 consists of 15 residues. For the CDR3, the DNA is TGTGCCAGCAGCCAAGCCGACAGGGTTGGAAACACCATATATTTT. Its protein product is CASSQADRVGNTIYF.

This clonotype was detected only a few times. The chain recombines TRBV27 with TRBJ1-6; D is uncertain. The germline V gene encodes CDR1 MNHEY and CDR2 SMNVEV (reference sequence). Trimming removed 0 bases from V and 9 bases from J, with 6 bases in between. The CDR3 is 13 amino acids. The CDR3 loop reads CASSLSSGSPLHF. CDR3 DNA sequence: TGTGCCAGCAGTTTATCGTCTGGTTCACCCCTCCACTTT.

This clonotype was seen a handful of times. The chain joins TRBV28 to TRBJ2-5, with 9 bases identical to TRBD2. The V segment lost 6 bases and the J segment 2 bases; nucleotides outside the gene matches: 13. The CDR3 loop spans 17 amino acids. Germline V gives CDR1 MDHEN, CDR2 SYDVKM. The CDR3 reads CASSPDLQRGVQETQYF. In DNA form, the CDR3 reads TGTGCCAGCAGCCCCGACCTGCAGCGGGGGGTTCAAGAGACCCAGTACTTC.

This clonotype was observed many times. The J gene is TRBJ2-3, the V gene TRBV6-1; TRBD2 might be the D (6 bases). V was clipped by 1 base and J by 6 bases, with 23 bases between them. The CDR3 spans 18 residues. Germline CDR1 and CDR2: MNHNS and SASEGT. This chain's CDR3 is CASSEDVRYLQGGDTQYF. The CDR3 region has the DNA TGTGCCAGCAGTGAAGATGTTCGGTACCTCCAAGGAGGGGATACGCAGTATTTT.

This clonotype was counted a few times. This sequence joins TRBV9 and TRBJ2-3, with D unresolved. The CDR3 has 15 amino acids. Germline CDR1 reads SGDLS; CDR2 reads YYNGEE. The V and J ends lost 5 bases and 5 bases respectively, with 18 bases between them. The CDR3 region is CASRADATARDTQYF. The CDR3 region has the DNA TGTGCCAGCAGGGCCGACGCTACGGCACGAGATACGCAGTATTTT. The entire variable domain, with the rest obtained from reference TRBV9 and TRBJ2-3, is as follows: DSGVTQTPKHLITATGQRVTLRCSPRSGDLSVYWYQQSLDQGLQFLIQYYNGEERAKGNILERFSAQQFPDLHSELNLSSLELGDSALYFCASRADATARDTQYFGPGTRLTVL.

In its sample, this clonotype was seen a few times. The genes are TRBV20-1 and TRBJ2-3, with 10 bases fitting TRBD2. The CDR3 runs 18 residues. Trimming took 1 base from V and 0 from J; bases not matched to a gene: 10. CDR1 DFQATT and CDR2 SNEGSKA come from the germline V gene (reference sequence). In nucleotides, the CDR3 is TGCAGTGCTAGAGGGTCGGCTAGCGGGAGTAGCAGCACAGATACGCAGTATTTT. This codes for CSARGSASGSSSTDTQYF.

The chain combines TRBV5-1 with TRBJ2-7, with no clear D. CDR3 length: 12 amino acids. Germline V gene sequence: CDR1 SGHRS, CDR2 YFSETQ. V was clipped by 4 bases and J by 1 base, with 6 bases between them. The CDR3 protein is CASSVVSYEQYF. The CDR3 DNA is TGCGCCAGCAGCGTCGTTTCCTACGAGCAGTACTTC.

There are a few counts of this clonotype. The gene calls are TRBV20-1 and TRBJ2-3, with D perhaps matching TRBD1 or TRBD2 (7 bases each). CDR3 size: 17 residues. The V gene lost 5 bases and the J gene lost 3 bases, with 24 bases spanning the gap. In germline, CDR1 is DFQATT, CDR2 SNEGSKA (reference sequence). CDR3 nucleotides: TGCAGTGCTCACATCCAGGGGGGGGGCTTTGGGACAGATACGCAGTATTTT. This sequence encodes CSAHIQGGGFGTDTQYF.